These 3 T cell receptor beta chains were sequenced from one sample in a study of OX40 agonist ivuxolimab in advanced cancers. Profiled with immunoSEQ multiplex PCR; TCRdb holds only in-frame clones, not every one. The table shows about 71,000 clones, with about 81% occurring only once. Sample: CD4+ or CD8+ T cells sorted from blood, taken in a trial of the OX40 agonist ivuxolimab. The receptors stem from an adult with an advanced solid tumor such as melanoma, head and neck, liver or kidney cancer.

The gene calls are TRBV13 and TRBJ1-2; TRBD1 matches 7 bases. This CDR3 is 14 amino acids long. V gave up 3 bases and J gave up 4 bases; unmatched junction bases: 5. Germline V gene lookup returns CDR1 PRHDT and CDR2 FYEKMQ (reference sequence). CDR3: CASSLKGAGYGYTF. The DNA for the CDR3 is TGTGCCAGCAGCTTGAAGGGGGCCGGCTATGGCTACACCTTC.

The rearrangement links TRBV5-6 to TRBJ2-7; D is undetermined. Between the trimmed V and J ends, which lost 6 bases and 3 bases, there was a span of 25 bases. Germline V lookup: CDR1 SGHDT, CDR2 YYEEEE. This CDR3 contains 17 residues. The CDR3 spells CASNKFFTIGNRYEQYF. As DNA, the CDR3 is TGTGCCAGCAATAAGTTTTTTACAATAGGTAACCGCTACGAGCAGTACTTC.

The CDR3 loop reads CASSEGQGDWNSPLHF. CDR3 DNA sequence: TGTGCCAGCAGCGAGGGACAGGGGGATTGGAATTCACCCCTCCACTTT. The rearrangement uses TRBV5-4 and TRBJ1-6, with TRBD1 matching over 11 bases. This CDR3 has 16 amino acids. J lost 7 bases, V lost 4 bases, and 7 bases had no gene match. CDR1 and CDR2 (germline): SGHNT, YYREEE (reference sequence). Supplemented by reference TRBV5-4 and TRBJ1-6, the full variable domain reads ETGVTQSPTHLIKTRGQQVTLRCSSQSGHNTVSWYQQALGQGPQFIFQYYREEENGRGNFPPRFSGLQFPNYSSELNVNALELDDSALYLCASSEGQGDWNSPLHFGNGTRLTVT.